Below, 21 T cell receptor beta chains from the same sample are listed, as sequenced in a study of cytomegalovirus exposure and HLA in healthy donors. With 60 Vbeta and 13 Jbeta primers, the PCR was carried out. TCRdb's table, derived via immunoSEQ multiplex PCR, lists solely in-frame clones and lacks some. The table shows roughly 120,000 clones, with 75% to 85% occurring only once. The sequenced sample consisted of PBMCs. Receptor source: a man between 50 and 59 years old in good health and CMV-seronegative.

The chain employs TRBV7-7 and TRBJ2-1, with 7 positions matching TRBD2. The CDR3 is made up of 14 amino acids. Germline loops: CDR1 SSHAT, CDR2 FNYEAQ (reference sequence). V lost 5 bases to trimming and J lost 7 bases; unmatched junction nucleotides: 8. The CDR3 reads CASSLPGEGNEQFF. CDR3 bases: TGTGCCAGCAGCCTCCCCGGGGAGGGTAATGAGCAGTTCTTC.

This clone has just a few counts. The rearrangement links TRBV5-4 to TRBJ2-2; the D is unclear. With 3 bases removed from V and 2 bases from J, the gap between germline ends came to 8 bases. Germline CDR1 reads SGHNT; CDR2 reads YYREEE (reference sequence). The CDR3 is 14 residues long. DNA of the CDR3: TGTGCCAGCAGCTCGGTCCAAAACACCGGGGAGCTGTTTTTT. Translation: CASSSVQNTGELFF.

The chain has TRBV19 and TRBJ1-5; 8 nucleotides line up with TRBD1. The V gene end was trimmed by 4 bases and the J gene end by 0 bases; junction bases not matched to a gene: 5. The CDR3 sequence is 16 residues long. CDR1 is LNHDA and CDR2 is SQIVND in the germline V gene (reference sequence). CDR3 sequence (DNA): TGTGCCAGTAGTACTGACAGGGGATATAGCAATCAGCCCCAGCATTTT. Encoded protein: CASSTDRGYSNQPQHF.

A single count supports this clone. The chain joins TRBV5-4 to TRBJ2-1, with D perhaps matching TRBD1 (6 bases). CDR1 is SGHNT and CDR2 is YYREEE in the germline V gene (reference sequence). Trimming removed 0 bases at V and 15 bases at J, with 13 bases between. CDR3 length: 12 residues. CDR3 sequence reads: CASSLDQGFGFF. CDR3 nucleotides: TGTGCCAGCAGCTTGGATCAGGGGTTCGGGTTCTTC.

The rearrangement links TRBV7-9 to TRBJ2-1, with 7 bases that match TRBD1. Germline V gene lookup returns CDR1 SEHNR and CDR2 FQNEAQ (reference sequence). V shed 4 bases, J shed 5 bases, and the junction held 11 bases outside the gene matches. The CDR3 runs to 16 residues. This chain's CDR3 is CASSSLPGTDHNEQFF. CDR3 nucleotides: TGTGCCAGCAGCTCCCTTCCCGGGACAGACCACAATGAGCAGTTCTTC.

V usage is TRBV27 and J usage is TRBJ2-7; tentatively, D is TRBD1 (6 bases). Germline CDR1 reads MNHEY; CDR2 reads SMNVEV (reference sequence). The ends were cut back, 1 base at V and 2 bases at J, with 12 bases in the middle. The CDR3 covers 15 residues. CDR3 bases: TGTGCCAGCAGTTTATTGGGGGACAACCCCTACGAGCAGTACGTC. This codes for CASSLLGDNPYEQYV.

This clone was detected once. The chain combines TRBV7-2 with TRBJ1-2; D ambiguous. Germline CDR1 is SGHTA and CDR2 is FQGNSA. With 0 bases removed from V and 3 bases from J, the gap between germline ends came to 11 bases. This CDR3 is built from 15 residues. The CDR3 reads CASSLARDFDYGYTF. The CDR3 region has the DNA TGTGCCAGCAGCTTAGCGCGGGATTTCGACTATGGCTACACCTTC.

DNA for the CDR3: TGTGCCAGCAGAACAGGGTTCATATCACCCCTCCACTTT. Encoded protein: CASRTGFISPLHF. The rearrangement joins TRBV6-5 to TRBJ1-6; TRBD1 might be the D (6 bases). Trimming pared 6 bases from V and 10 bases from J, leaving 13 bases between. Looked up from germline, CDR1 is MNHEY and CDR2 is SVGAGI. The CDR3 has 13 residues.

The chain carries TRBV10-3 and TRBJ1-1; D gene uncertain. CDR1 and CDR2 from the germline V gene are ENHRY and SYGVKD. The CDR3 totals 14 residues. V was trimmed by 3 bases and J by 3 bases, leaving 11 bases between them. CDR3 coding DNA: TGTGCCATCAGTGAAGGAGGGAGGGACACTGAAGCTTTCTTT. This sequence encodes CAISEGGRDTEAFF.

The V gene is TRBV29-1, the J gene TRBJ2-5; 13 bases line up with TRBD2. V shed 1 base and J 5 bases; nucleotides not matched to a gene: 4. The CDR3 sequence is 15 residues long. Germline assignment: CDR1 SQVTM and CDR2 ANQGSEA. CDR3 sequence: CSVEGTSGGGETQYF. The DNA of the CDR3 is TGCAGCGTTGAAGGGACTAGCGGGGGAGGTGAGACCCAGTACTTC. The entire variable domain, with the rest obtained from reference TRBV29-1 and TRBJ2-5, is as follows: SAVISQKPSRDICQRGTSLTIQCQVDSQVTMMFWYRQQPGQSLTLIATANQGSEATYESGFVIDKFPISRPNLTFSTLTVSNMSPEDSSIYLCSVEGTSGGGETQYFGPGTRLLVL.

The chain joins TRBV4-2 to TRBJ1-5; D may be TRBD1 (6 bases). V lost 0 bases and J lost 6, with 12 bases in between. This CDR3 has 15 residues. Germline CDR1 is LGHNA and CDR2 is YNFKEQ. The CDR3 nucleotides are TGTGCCAGCAGCCAAGAACGTACAGGGTCTCAGCCCCAGCATTTT. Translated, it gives CASSQERTGSQPQHF.

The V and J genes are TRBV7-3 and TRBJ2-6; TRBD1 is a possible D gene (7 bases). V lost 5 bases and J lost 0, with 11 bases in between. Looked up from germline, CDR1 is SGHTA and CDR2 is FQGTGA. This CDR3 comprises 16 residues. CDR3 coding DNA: TGTGCCAGCAGCGCGGGACAGCCCTCTGGGGCCAACGTCCTGACTTTC. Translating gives CASSAGQPSGANVLTF.

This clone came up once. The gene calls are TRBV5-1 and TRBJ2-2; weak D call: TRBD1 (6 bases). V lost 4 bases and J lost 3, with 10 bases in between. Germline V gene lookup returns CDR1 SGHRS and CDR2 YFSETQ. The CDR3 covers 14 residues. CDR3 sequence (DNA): TGCGCCAGCAGCCGCCGACAGGACACCGGGGAGCTGTTTTTT. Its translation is CASSRRQDTGELFF.

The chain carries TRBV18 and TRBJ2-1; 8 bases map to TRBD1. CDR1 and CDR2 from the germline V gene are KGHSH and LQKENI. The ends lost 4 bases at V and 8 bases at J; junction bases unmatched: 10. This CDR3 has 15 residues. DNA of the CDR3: TGTGCCAGCTCACAGGTGACAGGGGACAAGGATGAGCAGTTCTTC. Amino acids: CASSQVTGDKDEQFF.

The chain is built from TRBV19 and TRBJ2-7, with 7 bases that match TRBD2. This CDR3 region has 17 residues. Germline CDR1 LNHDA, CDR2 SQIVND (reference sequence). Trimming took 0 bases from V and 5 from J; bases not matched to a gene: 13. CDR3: CASSIDLGEGIGNEQYV. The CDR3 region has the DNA TGTGCCAGTAGTATAGATCTTGGGGAGGGTATTGGAAACGAGCAGTACGTC.

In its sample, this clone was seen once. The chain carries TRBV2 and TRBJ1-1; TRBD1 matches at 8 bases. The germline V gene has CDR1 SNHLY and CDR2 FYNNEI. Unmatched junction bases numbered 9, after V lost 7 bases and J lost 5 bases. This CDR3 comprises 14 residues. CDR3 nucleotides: TGTGCCAGCAATATTCAGGGGGCGCAGACTGAAGCTTTCTTT. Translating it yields CASNIQGAQTEAFF.

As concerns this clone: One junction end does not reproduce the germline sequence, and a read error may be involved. The DNA for the CDR3 is TGTGCCAGCAGCCCCCAAAGGACAGGCTCCTACGAGCAGTACTTC. Protein: CASSPQRTGSYEQYF. The rearrangement links TRBV4-1 to TRBJ2-7; 7 bases line up with TRBD1. CDR3 length: 15 amino acids. Germline V gene sequence: CDR1 MGHRA, CDR2 YSYEKL.

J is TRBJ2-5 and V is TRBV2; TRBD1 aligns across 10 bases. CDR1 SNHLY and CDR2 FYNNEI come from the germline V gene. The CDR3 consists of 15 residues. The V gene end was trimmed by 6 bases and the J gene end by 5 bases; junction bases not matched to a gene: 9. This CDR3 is CASRRQGAEWETQYF. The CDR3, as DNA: TGTGCCAGCAGAAGACAGGGGGCGGAATGGGAGACCCAGTACTTC. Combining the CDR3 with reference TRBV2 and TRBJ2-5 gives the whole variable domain EPEVTQTPSHQVTQMGQEVILRCVPISNHLYFYWYRQILGQKVEFLVSFYNNEISEKSEIFDDQFSVERPDGSNFTLKIRSTKLEDSAMYFCASRRQGAEWETQYFGPGTRLLVL.

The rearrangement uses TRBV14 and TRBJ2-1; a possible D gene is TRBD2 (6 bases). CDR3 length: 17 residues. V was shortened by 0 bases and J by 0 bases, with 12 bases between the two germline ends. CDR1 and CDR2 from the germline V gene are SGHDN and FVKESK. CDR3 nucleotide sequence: TGTGCCAGCAGCCAAGATTGGGGGGTTAGCTCCTACAATGAGCAGTTCTTC. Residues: CASSQDWGVSSYNEQFF.

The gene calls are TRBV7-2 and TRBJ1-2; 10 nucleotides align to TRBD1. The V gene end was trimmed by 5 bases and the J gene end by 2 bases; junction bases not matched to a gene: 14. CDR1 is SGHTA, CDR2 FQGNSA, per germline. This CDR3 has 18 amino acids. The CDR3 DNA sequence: TGTGCCAGCAGCCCCCAACAATCCCGACAGGGGGCCAACTATGGCTACACCTTC. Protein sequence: CASSPQQSRQGANYGYTF.

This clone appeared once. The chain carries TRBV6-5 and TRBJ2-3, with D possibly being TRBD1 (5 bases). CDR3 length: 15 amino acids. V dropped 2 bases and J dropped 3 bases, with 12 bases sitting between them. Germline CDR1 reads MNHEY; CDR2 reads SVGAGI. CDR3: CASSYGQGVTDTQYF. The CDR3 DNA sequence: TGTGCCAGCAGTTACGGGCAGGGTGTTACAGATACGCAGTATTTT.